The present T cell receptor (beta chain) was sequenced within a study of PD-1 blockade in mismatch repair-deficient tumors. Overall study: All were previously treated, progressing patients with eleven to twelve mismatch repair-deficient cancer types.

PCR or immunohistochemistry showed mismatch repair deficiency in every enrolled patient. TCR sequencing covered a few patients who responded to pembrolizumab. CDR3 length: 16 residues. CDR1 is SQVTM and CDR2 is ANQGSEA in the germline V gene. V was shortened by 3 bases and J by 2 bases, with 18 bases between the two germline ends. The repertoire was sequenced with immunoSEQ multiplex PCR; TCRdb's copy has only in-frame clones and lacks some. In the table there are fewer than 50,000 clones, around 75% of which are singletons. The TCR comes from an adult with mismatch repair-deficient cancer. The chain uses TRBV29-1 and TRBJ2-3; the D gene is possibly TRBD1 (6 bases). Source: peripheral blood, taken 4 weeks after starting pembrolizumab. The CDR3 region has the DNA TGCAGCGTTGACGGTTTAGAGGGGGTGGACACAGATACGCAGTATTTT. Amino acids: CSVDGLEGVDTDTQYF.